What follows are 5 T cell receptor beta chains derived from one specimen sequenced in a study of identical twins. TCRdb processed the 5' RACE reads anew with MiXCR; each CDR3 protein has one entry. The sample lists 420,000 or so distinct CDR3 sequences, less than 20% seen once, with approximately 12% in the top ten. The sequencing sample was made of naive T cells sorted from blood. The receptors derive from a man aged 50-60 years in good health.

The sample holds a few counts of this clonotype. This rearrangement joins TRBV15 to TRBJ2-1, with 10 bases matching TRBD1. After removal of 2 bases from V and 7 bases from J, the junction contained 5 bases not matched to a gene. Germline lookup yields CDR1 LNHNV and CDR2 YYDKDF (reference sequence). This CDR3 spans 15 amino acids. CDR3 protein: CATSRRQGAFNEQFF. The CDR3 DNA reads TGTGCCACCAGCAGAAGACAGGGGGCGTTTAATGAGCAGTTCTTC.

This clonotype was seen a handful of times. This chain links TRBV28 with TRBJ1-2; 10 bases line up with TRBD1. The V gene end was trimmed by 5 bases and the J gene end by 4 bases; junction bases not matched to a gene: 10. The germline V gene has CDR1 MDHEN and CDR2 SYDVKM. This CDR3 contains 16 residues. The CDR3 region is CASSAPRQGAGYGYTF. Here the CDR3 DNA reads TGTGCCAGCAGTGCGCCCCGACAGGGGGCTGGCTATGGCTACACCTTC.

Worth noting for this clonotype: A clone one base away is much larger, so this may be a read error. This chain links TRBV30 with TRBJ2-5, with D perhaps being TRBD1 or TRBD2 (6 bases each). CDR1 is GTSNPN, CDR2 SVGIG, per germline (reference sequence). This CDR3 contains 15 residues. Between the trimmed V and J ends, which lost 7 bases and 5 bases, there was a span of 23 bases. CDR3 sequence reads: CALSPVRGPQETQYF. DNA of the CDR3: TGTGCCTTGAGCCCCGTCCGGGGGCCTCAGGAGACCCAGTACTTC.

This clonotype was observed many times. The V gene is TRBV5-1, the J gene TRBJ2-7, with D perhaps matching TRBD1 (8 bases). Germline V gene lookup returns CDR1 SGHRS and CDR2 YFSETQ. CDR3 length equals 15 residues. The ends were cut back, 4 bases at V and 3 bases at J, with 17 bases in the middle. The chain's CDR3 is CASSRQGREGYEQYF. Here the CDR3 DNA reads TGCGCCAGCAGCCGACAGGGGAGGGAAGGCTACGAGCAGTACTTC.

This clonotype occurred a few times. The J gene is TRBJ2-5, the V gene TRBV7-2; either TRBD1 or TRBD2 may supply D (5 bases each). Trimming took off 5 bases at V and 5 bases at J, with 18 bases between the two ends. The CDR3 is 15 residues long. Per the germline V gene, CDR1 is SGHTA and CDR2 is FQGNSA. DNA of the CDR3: TGTGCCAGCAGCCTATCCGGGGCATCCCGCGAGACCCAGTACTTC. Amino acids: CASSLSGASRETQYF.